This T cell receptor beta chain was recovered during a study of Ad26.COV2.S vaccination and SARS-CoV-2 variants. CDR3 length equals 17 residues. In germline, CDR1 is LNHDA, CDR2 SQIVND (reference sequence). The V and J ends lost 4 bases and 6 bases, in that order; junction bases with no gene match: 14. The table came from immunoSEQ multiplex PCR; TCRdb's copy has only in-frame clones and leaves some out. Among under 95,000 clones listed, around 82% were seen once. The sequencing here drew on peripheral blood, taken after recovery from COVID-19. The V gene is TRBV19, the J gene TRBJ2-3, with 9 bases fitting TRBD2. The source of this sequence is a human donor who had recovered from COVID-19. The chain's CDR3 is CASSNREREDLGDTQYF. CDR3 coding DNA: TGTGCCAGTAGTAACCGAGAGCGGGAGGACCTCGGGGATACGCAGTATTTT.